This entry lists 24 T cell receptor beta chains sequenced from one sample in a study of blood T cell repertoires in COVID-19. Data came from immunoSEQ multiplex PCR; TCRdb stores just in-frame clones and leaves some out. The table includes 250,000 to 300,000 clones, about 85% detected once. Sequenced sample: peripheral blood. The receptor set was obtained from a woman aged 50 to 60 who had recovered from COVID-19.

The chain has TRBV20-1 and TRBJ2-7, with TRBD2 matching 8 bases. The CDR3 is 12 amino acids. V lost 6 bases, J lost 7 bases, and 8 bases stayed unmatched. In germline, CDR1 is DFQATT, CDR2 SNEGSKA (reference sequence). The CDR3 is CSASEVAGEQYF. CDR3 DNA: TGCAGTGCAAGTGAGGTAGCGGGGGAGCAGTACTTC.

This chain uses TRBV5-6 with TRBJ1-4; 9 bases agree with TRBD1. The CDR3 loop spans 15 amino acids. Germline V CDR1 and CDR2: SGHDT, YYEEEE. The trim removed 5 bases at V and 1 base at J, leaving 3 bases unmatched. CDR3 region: CASRRTGVTNEKLFF. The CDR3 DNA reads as TGTGCCAGCAGGAGGACAGGGGTAACTAATGAAAAACTGTTTTTT.

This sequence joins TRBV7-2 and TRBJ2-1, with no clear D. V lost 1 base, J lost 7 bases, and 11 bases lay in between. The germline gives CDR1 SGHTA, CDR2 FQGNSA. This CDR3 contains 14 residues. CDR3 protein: CASSLGFGLNEQFF. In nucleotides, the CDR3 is TGTGCCAGCAGCTTAGGTTTTGGGCTTAATGAGCAGTTCTTC.

In DNA, the CDR3 is TGTGCCAGCAGTTTATTGGACCGGACAGGGGGTCCGATTAGGTATGGCTACACCTTC. Amino acid sequence: CASSLLDRTGGPIRYGYTF. The V and J genes are TRBV28 and TRBJ1-2; 10 positions agree with TRBD1. V dropped 1 base and J dropped 5; count of bases not matched to a gene: 16. The germline V gene encodes CDR1 MDHEN and CDR2 SYDVKM. The CDR3 runs 19 residues.

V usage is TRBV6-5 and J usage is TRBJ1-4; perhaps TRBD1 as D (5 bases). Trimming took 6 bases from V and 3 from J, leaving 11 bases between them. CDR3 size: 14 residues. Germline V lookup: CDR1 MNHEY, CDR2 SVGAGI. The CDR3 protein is CASSRTRPNEKLFF. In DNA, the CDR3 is TGTGCCAGCAGCCGGACAAGACCTAATGAAAAACTGTTTTTT.

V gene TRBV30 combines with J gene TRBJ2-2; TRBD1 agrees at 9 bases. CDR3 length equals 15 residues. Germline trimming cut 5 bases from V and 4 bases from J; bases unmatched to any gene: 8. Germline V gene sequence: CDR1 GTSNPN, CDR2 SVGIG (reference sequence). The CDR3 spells CAWGGQGGFTGELFF. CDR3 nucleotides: TGTGCCTGGGGGGGACAGGGTGGGTTCACCGGGGAGCTGTTTTTT.

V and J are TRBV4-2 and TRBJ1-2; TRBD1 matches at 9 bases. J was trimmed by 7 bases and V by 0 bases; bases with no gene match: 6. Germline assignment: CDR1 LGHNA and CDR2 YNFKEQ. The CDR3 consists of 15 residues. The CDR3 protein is CASSQDGDREGGYTF. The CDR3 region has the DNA TGTGCCAGCAGCCAAGATGGGGACAGGGAGGGTGGCTACACCTTC.

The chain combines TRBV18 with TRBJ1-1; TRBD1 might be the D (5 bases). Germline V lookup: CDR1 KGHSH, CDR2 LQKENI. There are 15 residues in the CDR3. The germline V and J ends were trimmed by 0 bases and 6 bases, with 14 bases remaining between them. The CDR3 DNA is TGTGCCAGCTCACCACCAGGGATTGGGACTGCTGAAGCTTTCTTT. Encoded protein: CASSPPGIGTAEAFF.

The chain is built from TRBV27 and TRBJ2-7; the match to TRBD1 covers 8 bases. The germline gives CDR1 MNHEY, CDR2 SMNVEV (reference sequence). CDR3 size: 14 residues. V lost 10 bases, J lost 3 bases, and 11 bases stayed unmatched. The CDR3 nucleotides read TGTGCCACCGCCGCGGGTACAGGGGGCTACGAGCAGTACTTC. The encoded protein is CATAAGTGGYEQYF.

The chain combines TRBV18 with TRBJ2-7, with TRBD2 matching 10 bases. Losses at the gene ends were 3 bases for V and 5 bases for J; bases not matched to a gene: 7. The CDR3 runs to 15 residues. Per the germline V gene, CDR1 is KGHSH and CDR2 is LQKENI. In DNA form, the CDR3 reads TGTGCCAGCTCACCTTCTAGCGGGAGTTCCCACGAGCAGTACTTC. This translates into CASSPSSGSSHEQYF.

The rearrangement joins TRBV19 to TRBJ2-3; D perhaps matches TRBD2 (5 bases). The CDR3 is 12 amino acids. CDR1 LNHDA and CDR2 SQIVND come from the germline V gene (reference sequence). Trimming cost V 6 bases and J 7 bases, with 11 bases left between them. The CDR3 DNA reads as TGTGCCAGTAGGTACGGGGTGAATACGCAGTATTTT. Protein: CASRYGVNTQYF.

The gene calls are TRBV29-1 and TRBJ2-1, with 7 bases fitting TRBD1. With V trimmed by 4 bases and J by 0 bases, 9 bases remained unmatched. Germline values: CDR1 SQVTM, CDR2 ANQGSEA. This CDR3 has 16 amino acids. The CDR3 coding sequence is TGCAGCGTTGTTGAGGGGGCCCTCAGCTCCTACAATGAGCAGTTCTTC. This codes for CSVVEGALSSYNEQFF.

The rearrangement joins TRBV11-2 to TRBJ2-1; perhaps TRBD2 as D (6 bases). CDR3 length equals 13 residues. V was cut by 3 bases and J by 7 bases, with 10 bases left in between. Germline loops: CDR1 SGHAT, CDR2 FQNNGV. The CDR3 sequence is CASSFLAQNEQFF. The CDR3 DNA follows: TGTGCCAGCAGCTTTCTAGCGCAGAATGAGCAGTTCTTC.

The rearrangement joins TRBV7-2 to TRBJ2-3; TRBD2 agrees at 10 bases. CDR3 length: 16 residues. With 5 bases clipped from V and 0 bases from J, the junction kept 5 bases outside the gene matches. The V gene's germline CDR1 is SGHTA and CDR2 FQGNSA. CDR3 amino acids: CASSAGLAESTDTQYF. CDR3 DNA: TGTGCCAGCAGCGCAGGACTAGCGGAGAGCACAGATACGCAGTATTTT.

This CDR3 reads CASSEGQKQETQYF. CDR3 in DNA: TGTGCCAGCTCCGAGGGACAGAAGCAAGAGACCCAGTACTTC. The rearrangement links TRBV18 to TRBJ2-5; TRBD1 aligns across 7 bases. The junction had 6 bases not matched to a gene; V was cut back by 6 bases and J by 2 bases. This CDR3 comprises 14 residues. CDR1 is KGHSH and CDR2 is LQKENI in the germline V gene.

The CDR3 DNA sequence: TGCGCCAGCAGCCAAGATCAACAGCATGAAAAACTGTTTTTT. It encodes CASSQDQQHEKLFF. The chain employs TRBV4-1 and TRBJ1-4; D uncertain. V was trimmed by 0 bases and J by 6 bases, leaving 8 bases between them. CDR3 length equals 14 residues. From germline, CDR1 is MGHRA and CDR2 YSYEKL.

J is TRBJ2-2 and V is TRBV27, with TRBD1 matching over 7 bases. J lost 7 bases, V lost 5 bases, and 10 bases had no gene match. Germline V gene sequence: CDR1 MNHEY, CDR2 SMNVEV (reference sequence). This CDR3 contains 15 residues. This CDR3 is CASSPRQGGNGELFF. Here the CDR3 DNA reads TGTGCCAGCAGTCCACGACAGGGTGGGAACGGGGAGCTGTTTTTT.

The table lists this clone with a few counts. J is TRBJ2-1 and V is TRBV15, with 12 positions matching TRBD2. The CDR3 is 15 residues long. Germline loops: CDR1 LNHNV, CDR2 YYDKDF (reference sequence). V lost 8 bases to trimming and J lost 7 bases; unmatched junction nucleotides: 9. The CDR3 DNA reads TGTGCCACCTGTAGACTAGCGGGAGTACAAAATGAGCAGTTCTTC. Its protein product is CATCRLAGVQNEQFF.

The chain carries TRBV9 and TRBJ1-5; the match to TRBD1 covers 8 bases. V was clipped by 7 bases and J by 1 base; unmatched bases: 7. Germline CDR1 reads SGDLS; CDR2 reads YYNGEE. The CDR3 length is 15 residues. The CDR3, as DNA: TGTGCCAGCGGGGGGCACAGGGGGAGCAATCAGCCCCAGCATTTT. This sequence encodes CASGGHRGSNQPQHF.

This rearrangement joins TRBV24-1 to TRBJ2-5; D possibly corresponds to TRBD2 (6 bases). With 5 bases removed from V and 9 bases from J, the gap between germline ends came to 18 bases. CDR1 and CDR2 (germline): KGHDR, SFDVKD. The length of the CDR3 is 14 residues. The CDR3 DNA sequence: TGTGCCACCAGTGCCCGAGGCGGGGACGGGGCCCAGTACTTC. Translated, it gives CATSARGGDGAQYF.

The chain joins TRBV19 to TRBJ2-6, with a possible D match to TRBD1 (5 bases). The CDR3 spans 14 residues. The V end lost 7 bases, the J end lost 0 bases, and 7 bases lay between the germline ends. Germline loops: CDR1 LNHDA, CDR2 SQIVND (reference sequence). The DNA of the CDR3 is TGTGCCAGTACCAGGGACTCTGGGGCCAACGTCCTGACTTTC. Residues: CASTRDSGANVLTF.

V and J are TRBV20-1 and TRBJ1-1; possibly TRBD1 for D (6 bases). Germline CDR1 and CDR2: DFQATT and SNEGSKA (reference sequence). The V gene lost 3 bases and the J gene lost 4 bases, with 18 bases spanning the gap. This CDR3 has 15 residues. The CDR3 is CSASFGAGVGTEAFF. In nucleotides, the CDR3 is TGCAGTGCTAGTTTTGGAGCAGGGGTCGGCACTGAAGCTTTCTTT.

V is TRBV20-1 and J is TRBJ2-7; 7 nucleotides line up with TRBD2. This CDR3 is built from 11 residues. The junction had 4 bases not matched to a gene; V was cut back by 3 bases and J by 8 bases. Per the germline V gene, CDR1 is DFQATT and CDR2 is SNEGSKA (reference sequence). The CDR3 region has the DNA TGCAGTGCTAGGGGAGGGACTAAGCAGTACTTC. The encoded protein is CSARGGTKQYF.

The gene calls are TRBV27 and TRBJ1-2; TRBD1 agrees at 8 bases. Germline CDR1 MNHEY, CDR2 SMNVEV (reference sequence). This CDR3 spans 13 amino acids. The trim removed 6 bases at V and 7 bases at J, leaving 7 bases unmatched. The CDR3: CASRKTGEAGYTF. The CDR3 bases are TGTGCCAGCAGGAAGACAGGGGAAGCTGGCTACACCTTC.